Presented here are 4 T cell receptor beta chains from one specimen sequenced in a study of technical replicates of blood from a few donors. Generated by immunoSEQ multiplex PCR, the TCRdb table keeps only in-frame clones and is missing some. The profile covers approximately 68,000 clones, with under 98% appearing a single time and approximately 0.28% taken by the ten largest. The sequencing input was T cells isolated from PBMCs. These receptors came from a human donor in good health.

The chain joins TRBV6-6 to TRBJ1-5; a weak D match, TRBD1 (6 bases). The CDR3 runs to 12 residues. Germline V CDR1 and CDR2: MNHNY, SVGAGI (reference sequence). CDR3 protein: CVSRQANQPQHF. The CDR3 nucleotides are TGTGTCTCTAGACAGGCTAATCAGCCCCAGCATTTT.

The J gene is TRBJ1-2, the V gene TRBV27, with a possible D match to TRBD1 (6 bases). Germline CDR1 reads MNHEY; CDR2 reads SMNVEV (reference sequence). This CDR3 region has 15 residues. The V and J ends lost 3 bases and 3 bases respectively, with 14 bases between them. In DNA, the CDR3 is TGTGCCAGCAGTTTTGGGGGCCATTCCTACTATGGCTACACCTTC. The encoded protein is CASSFGGHSYYGYTF.

The genes are TRBV6-1 and TRBJ2-7; tentative D call: TRBD2 (5 bases). CDR1 and CDR2 (germline): MNHNS, SASEGT. Trimming removed 4 bases from V and 0 bases from J, with 7 bases in between. This CDR3 is built from 13 residues. The CDR3 nucleotides read TGTGCCAGCAGTGCGGGAATCTCCTACGAGCAGTACTTC. It is translated as CASSAGISYEQYF.

This sequence joins TRBV7-9 and TRBJ2-7; no clear D. This CDR3 spans 13 amino acids. The germline V gene encodes CDR1 SEHNR and CDR2 FQNEAQ (reference sequence). V lost 0 bases to trimming and J lost 4 bases, with 7 bases between them. The CDR3, as DNA: TGTGCCAGCAGCTTAGCGGAGCAGTACGAGCAGTACTTC. It is translated as CASSLAEQYEQYF. The full variable domain, rest sourced from reference TRBV7-9 and TRBJ2-7, is DTGVSQNPRHKITKRGQNVTFRCDPISEHNRLYWYRQTLGQGPEFLTYFQNEAQLEKSRLLSDRFSAERPKGSFSTLEIQRTEQGDSAMYLCASSLAEQYEQYFGPGTRLTVT.